This T cell receptor (beta chain) was documented in a study of T cell repertoires in cytomegalovirus infection. Whole-study context: CMV infection and matching HLA type were both indicated by public TCR beta signatures. Overall study findings and caveats: Cumulative frequency of public TCR beta families picked out carriers of CMV plus the relevant HLA. The ex vivo response was dominated by HLA-C-restricted CMV-specific TCR beta clonotypes.

Worth noting for this clonotype: Its target is not known.

The trim removed 5 bases at V and 0 bases at J, leaving 4 bases unmatched. CDR3 length: 15 residues. Per the germline V gene, CDR1 is SEHNR and CDR2 is FQNEAQ (reference sequence). TCRdb called the reads again in MiXCR, with one record for every CDR3 protein. In the table there are about 320,000 distinct CDR3 sequences, over 7.5% of which are singletons. The sequenced sample was PBMCs. This clonotype originated in a human donor in good health (CMV status not recorded). Some clones in this sample may be carry-over from other donors' samples. The chain links TRBV7-9 to TRBJ1-5; 7 bases are a match to TRBD1. This CDR3 is CASSTGTDSNQPQHF. CDR3 bases: TGTGCCAGCAGCACCGGGACAGATAGCAATCAGCCCCAGCATTTT.